The 21 T cell receptor beta chains reported below all come from one sample, sequenced in a study of a mutant IDH1 vaccine in newly diagnosed glioma. The method was immunoSEQ multiplex PCR; TCRdb's version includes in-frame clones alone and lacks a portion of them. The data show tens of thousands of clones, with approximately 80% seen just once and roughly a fifth held by the top ten. The time point is: baseline, week 1 (first vaccination visit). Treatment defined: pre-vaccination baseline after standard-of-care therapy. Material: PBMCs, obtained from a glioma patient treated with radiotherapy, temozolomide or both. Every receptor here comes from a man aged 30-40 years with glioma.

V and J are TRBV5-1 and TRBJ2-7; unclear D gene. The CDR3 sequence is 14 residues long. Trimming left V 7 bases short and J 3 bases short, with 17 bases between. Looked up from germline, CDR1 is SGHRS and CDR2 is YFSETQ. CDR3 sequence: CASAKDGAIYEQYF. The CDR3 bases are TGCGCCAGCGCTAAGGACGGTGCCATCTACGAGCAGTACTTC.

The rearrangement joins TRBV4-1 to TRBJ1-4, with 9 bases matching TRBD1. The CDR3 extends over 17 amino acids. Losses at the gene ends were 3 bases for V and 4 bases for J; bases not matched to a gene: 9. Germline CDR1 and CDR2: MGHRA and YSYEKL. The CDR3 here is CASSHPRTGAHNEKLFF. CDR3 DNA sequence: TGCGCCAGCAGCCATCCCAGGACAGGGGCGCATAATGAAAAACTGTTTTTT.

V is TRBV5-6 and J is TRBJ1-2; no reliable D call. Germline loops: CDR1 SGHDT, CDR2 YYEEEE. The length of the CDR3 is 15 residues. Deletions cut 1 base from V and 2 bases from J, with 12 bases between. The CDR3 bases are TGTGCCAGCAGCTTGTCTTCCGGAGAAAACTATGGCTACACCTTC. This encodes CASSLSSGENYGYTF.

This chain links TRBV5-1 with TRBJ2-1; D gene ambiguous. Trimming took 3 bases from V and 3 from J, leaving 13 bases between them. The length of the CDR3 is 15 residues. Germline lookup yields CDR1 SGHRS and CDR2 YFSETQ. The CDR3 protein is CASSSDQILYNEQFF. DNA for the CDR3: TGCGCCAGCAGCTCGGACCAGATCCTCTACAATGAGCAGTTCTTC.

This chain links TRBV9 with TRBJ1-4; maybe TRBD1 (6 bases). The CDR3 loop spans 14 amino acids. The germline CDR1 and CDR2 sequences are SGDLS and YYNGEE. V gave up 2 bases and J gave up 5 bases, with 10 bases separating them. CDR3 coding DNA: TGTGCCAGCAGCGTGGGGCAGGGGAATGAAAAACTGTTTTTT. The encoded protein is CASSVGQGNEKLFF.

This clone was observed a handful of times. The genes are TRBV2 and TRBJ1-2; D not resolved. The CDR3 runs 12 residues. Per germline, CDR1 SNHLY and CDR2 FYNNEI. Trimming left V 1 base short and J 5 bases short, with 5 bases between. The CDR3 protein is CASSEGGYGYTF. CDR3 nucleotides: TGTGCCAGCAGTGAAGGGGGTTATGGCTACACCTTC.

The chain is built from TRBV13 and TRBJ2-3; D call uncertain. The germline CDR1 and CDR2 sequences are PRHDT and FYEKMQ (reference sequence). This CDR3 has 12 amino acids. V dropped 5 bases and J dropped 6 bases, with 9 bases sitting between them. CDR3 amino acids: CASSPLEDTQYF. As DNA, the CDR3 is TGTGCCAGCAGCCCACTTGAGGATACGCAGTATTTT.

The chain recombines TRBV18 with TRBJ2-7, with 7 bases that match TRBD2. CDR1 KGHSH and CDR2 LQKENI come from the germline V gene. The CDR3 totals 14 residues. The V and J ends lost 5 bases and 4 bases, in that order; junction bases with no gene match: 8. The CDR3 protein is CASSSGTNRYEQYF. CDR3 DNA sequence: TGTGCCAGCTCATCCGGGACTAATAGATACGAGCAGTACTTC. Complete variable domain (other parts from reference TRBV18 and TRBJ2-7): NAGVMQNPRHLVRRRGQEARLRCSPMKGHSHVYWYRQLPEEGLKFMVYLQKENIIDESGMPKERFSAEFPKEGPSILRIQQVVRGDSAAYFCASSSGTNRYEQYFGPGTRLTVT.

V and J are TRBV28 and TRBJ2-7; 8 bases are a match to TRBD2. Trimming removed 5 bases from V and 1 base from J; junction bases left unmatched: 7. This CDR3 region has 15 residues. CDR1 is MDHEN and CDR2 is SYDVKM in the germline V gene. The CDR3 region is CASSPPAGGSYEQYF. CDR3 nucleotides: TGTGCCAGCAGTCCACCGGCGGGGGGTTCCTACGAGCAGTACTTC.

This chain uses TRBV6-6 with TRBJ2-1; unclear D gene. The germline V gene has CDR1 MNHNY and CDR2 SVGAGI (reference sequence). V was pared by 3 bases and J by 6 bases, with 9 bases between. The CDR3 consists of 13 residues. CDR3 nucleotide sequence: TGTGCCAGCAGTTATCAGCCATCCAATGAGCAGTTCTTC. Its translation is CASSYQPSNEQFF.

This clone was counted once. This chain joins TRBV14 and TRBJ1-3; D is unclear. CDR1 is SGHDN and CDR2 is FVKESK in the germline V gene. The CDR3 runs to 16 residues. V dropped 5 bases and J dropped 4 bases, with 18 bases sitting between them. DNA for the CDR3: TGTGCCAGCAGCTACCTGATTGGGTTCGGGGGAAACACCATATATTTT. Its protein is CASSYLIGFGGNTIYF.

V is TRBV19 and J is TRBJ2-1, with 12 bases matching TRBD2. V dropped 4 bases and J dropped 6; count of bases not matched to a gene: 13. The CDR3 is 18 residues long. Germline V gene data show CDR1 as LNHDA and CDR2 as SQIVND (reference sequence). The CDR3, as DNA: TGTGCCAGTAGTAAAGTTGGTGAACTAGCGGGAGGCCTCAATGAGCAGTTCTTC. Translating gives CASSKVGELAGGLNEQFF.

The rearrangement joins TRBV19 to TRBJ1-5, with D possibly being TRBD1 (5 bases). The CDR3 consists of 14 residues. Trimming shortened V by 6 bases and J by 4 bases, and 13 bases separated the two germline ends. Germline loops: CDR1 LNHDA, CDR2 SQIVND (reference sequence). The CDR3 coding sequence is TGTGCCAGTAGCCCGGGACCCCGGAATCAGCCCCAGCATTTT. It encodes CASSPGPRNQPQHF.

The rearrangement uses TRBV5-1 and TRBJ1-1; the D gene is possibly TRBD1 (5 bases). From germline, CDR1 is SGHRS and CDR2 YFSETQ. V was shortened by 1 base and J by 4 bases, with 14 bases between the two germline ends. The CDR3 consists of 15 residues. The CDR3 sequence: CASSLLRGGPTEAFF. CDR3 bases: TGCGCCAGCAGCTTGTTAAGGGGAGGGCCCACTGAAGCTTTCTTT.

This clone was seen a few times. The chain links TRBV2 to TRBJ1-1; 9 nucleotides agree with TRBD1. Germline CDR1 SNHLY, CDR2 FYNNEI. The CDR3 is 15 amino acids. V shed 6 bases, J shed 4 bases, and the junction held 9 bases outside the gene matches. CDR3 region: CASRYTGGYSTEAFF. CDR3 nucleotide sequence: TGTGCCAGCAGATACACAGGGGGCTATAGCACTGAAGCTTTCTTT.

The chain combines TRBV4-3 with TRBJ1-1; D remains ambiguous. The CDR3 runs 16 residues. The germline CDR1 and CDR2 sequences are LGHNA and YSLEER. The V and J ends lost 0 bases and 0 bases respectively, with 11 bases between them. The CDR3 DNA sequence: TGCGCCAGCAGCCAAGAGAGGGTACGGATGAACACTGAAGCTTTCTTT. The encoded protein is CASSQERVRMNTEAFF.

This chain connects TRBV27 to TRBJ1-5; D is uncertain. Germline assignment: CDR1 MNHEY and CDR2 SMNVEV (reference sequence). The CDR3 is made up of 14 amino acids. Trimming shortened V by 6 bases and J by 1 base, and 10 bases separated the two germline ends. The CDR3 nucleotides read TGTGCCAGCAGCTTCTCGGGGAGCAATCAGCCCCAGCATTTT. This codes for CASSFSGSNQPQHF.

This clone has only one observation. This sequence joins TRBV2 and TRBJ2-7; 10 bases agree with TRBD1. This CDR3 is built from 16 residues. From germline, CDR1 is SNHLY and CDR2 FYNNEI. V shed 5 bases and J 4 bases; nucleotides not matched to a gene: 11. The CDR3 region is CASSPGPGQGIYEQYF. In DNA, the CDR3 is TGTGCCAGCAGTCCCGGTCCGGGACAGGGGATTTACGAGCAGTACTTC.

Written as DNA, the CDR3 is TGTGCCAGCAGCTTAGCCGACACCGTCTCTTGCACCTTC. Protein sequence: CASSLADTVSCTF. This chain connects TRBV7-9 to TRBJ1-2; D not certain. The CDR3 has 13 amino acids. Trimming removed 0 bases from V and 13 bases from J, with 15 bases in between. The germline gives CDR1 SEHNR, CDR2 FQNEAQ (reference sequence). The full variable domain, in which reference TRBV7-9 and TRBJ1-2 provide the parts outside the CDR3, is DTGVSQNPRHKITKRGQNVTFRCDPISEHNRLYWYRQTLGQGPEFLTYFQNEAQLEKSRLLSDRFSAERPKGSFSTLEIQRTEQGDSAMYLCASSLADTVSCTFGSGTRLTVV.

V is TRBV15 and J is TRBJ1-5; no firm D call. The V and J ends lost 3 bases and 5 bases respectively, with 5 bases between them. Germline CDR1 and CDR2: LNHNV and YYDKDF (reference sequence). The CDR3 extends over 12 amino acids. The CDR3 sequence is CATSSLYQPQHF. In nucleotides, the CDR3 is TGTGCCACCAGCAGTTTGTATCAGCCCCAGCATTTT.

V gene TRBV6-4 combines with J gene TRBJ2-7, with D maybe TRBD1 (6 bases). Deletions cut 2 bases from V and 0 bases from J, with 8 bases between. There are 14 residues in the CDR3. Germline values: CDR1 MRHNA, CDR2 SNTAGT. This CDR3 reads CASSDTGSSYEQYF. CDR3 bases: TGTGCCAGCAGTGACACAGGGTCCTCCTACGAGCAGTACTTC.